The rows below give T cell receptor beta chains drawn from one sample of a study of response to subunit inactivated influenza vaccine. TCRdb ran MiXCR on the RT-PCR reads and lists one entry per CDR3 protein. The data show roughly 700,000 distinct CDR3 sequences, approximately 15% seen once. The material sequenced was PBMCs from blood, taken around two weeks before vaccination. These receptors all come from a man aged 50 to 59 who received an inactivated influenza vaccine. The CDR3 runs from the conserved cysteine through the conserved F or W.

>TRBJ1-1|TRBV12-3/TRBV12-4
CASSPDRDTEAFF
>TRBJ2-2|TRBV5-4
CASRWDRGTGELFF
>TRBJ1-2|TRBV4-3
CASSQDIGNYGYTF
>TRBJ2-7|TRBV9
CASSLLGDEQYF
>TRBJ2-7|TRBV5-1
CASSFWEGAGREQYF
>TRBJ2-1|TRBV28
CASSLLASGRLRQEQFF
>TRBJ2-3|TRBV6-5
CASSYGDRNTDTQYF
>TRBJ1-5|TRBV4-1
CASSQAGKNQPQHF
>TRBJ2-1|TRBV7-3
CASSELAGTYNEQFF
>TRBJ2-3|TRBV10-1
CASSVVREASITDTQYF
>TRBJ2-5|TRBV12-3/TRBV12-4
CASSFYSLHEETQYF
>TRBJ2-3|TRBV12-3/TRBV12-4
CASSLQGAQYTQYF
>TRBJ2-7|TRBV15
CATSRAQGTYEQYF
>TRBJ1-6|TRBV12-3/TRBV12-4
CASSFGGTFNSPLHF
>TRBJ2-1|TRBV11-2
CASSLGEGNYNEQFF
>TRBJ2-5|TRBV7-8
CASSYLGARPETQYF
>TRBJ1-2|TRBV7-3
CASSLTGPANYGYTF
>TRBJ1-1|TRBV28
CASSFGFTRLQEF
>TRBJ2-4|TRBV5-1
CASSLDRSDIQYF
>TRBJ2-5|TRBV20-1
CSARDSRLTTQETQYF
>TRBJ1-2|TRBV4-3
CASSQDPDSKFYGYTF
>TRBJ2-5|TRBV27
CASSLTSGSFETQYF
>TRBJ2-7|TRBV19
CASSFRDASVEQYF
>TRBJ2-5|TRBV5-6
CASSFGSQETQYF
>TRBJ1-2|TRBV6-6
CASDRGRGTSYTF
>TRBJ2-2|TRBV11-3
CASSLDLSGELFF
>TRBJ2-7|TRBV2
CASSTDPLGGGQYF
>TRBJ2-5|TRBV7-2
CASSTSTGAWYQETQYF
>TRBJ2-3|TRBV7-2
CASSFGRGFTDTQYF
>TRBJ2-5|TRBV3-1
CASSYTGGWETQYF
>TRBJ2-6|TRBV11-2
CASTTIGGRAGANVLTF
>TRBJ2-7|TRBV5-1
CASNPKGSSYEQYF
>TRBJ2-1|TRBV14
CASSQEHGGDEQFF
>TRBJ2-5|TRBV11-2
CASSLQPGARAGVWQYF
>TRBJ2-5|TRBV29-1
CSVAQGPETQYF
>TRBJ2-7|TRBV20-1
CSARREYEQYF
>TRBJ2-7|TRBV14
CASSRPGFTYEQYF
>TRBJ2-1|TRBV20-1
CSATAGLLEPFYQQFF
>TRBJ1-2|TRBV27
CASSMNGYGYTF
>TRBJ2-5|TRBV14
CASSPQTSGIQETQYF
>TRBJ2-1|TRBV2
CAILAGGPSNEQFF